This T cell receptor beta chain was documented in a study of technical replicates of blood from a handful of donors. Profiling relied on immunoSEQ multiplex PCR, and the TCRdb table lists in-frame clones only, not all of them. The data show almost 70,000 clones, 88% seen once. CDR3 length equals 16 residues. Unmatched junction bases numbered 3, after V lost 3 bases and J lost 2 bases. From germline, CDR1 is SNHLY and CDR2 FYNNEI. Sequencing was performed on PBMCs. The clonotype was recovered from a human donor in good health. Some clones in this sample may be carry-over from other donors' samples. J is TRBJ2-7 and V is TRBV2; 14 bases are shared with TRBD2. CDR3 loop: CASSDPGLAGAYEQYF. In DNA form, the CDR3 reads TGTGCCAGCAGTGATCCGGGACTAGCGGGAGCCTACGAGCAGTACTTC.